This TCR beta chain was profiled in a study of CD8+CD57+ T cells in acquired aplastic anemia. Flow cytometry had shown expanded CD8+CD57+ cells in the patients chosen for sequencing. CDR3 and TCR beta VDJ profiling relied on a genomic DNA template. One entry per CDR3 protein results from TCRdb running MiXCR on the reads. Of around 190,000 distinct CDR3 sequences in the sample, approximately 48% were seen once. Sequenced input: sorted CD4+, CD8+, or CD8+CD57+ T cells (not recorded which) from PBMCs. The receptor was derived from a human donor with aplastic anemia.

CDR3 nucleotide sequence: TGTGCCAGCAGCTTATACGGGTTCGAGCAGTACTTC. Translation gives CASSLYGFEQYF. The rearrangement joins TRBV7-2 to TRBJ2-7; no clear D gene. The V end lost 2 bases, the J end lost 6 bases, and 8 bases lay between the germline ends. CDR1 SGHTA and CDR2 FQGNSA come from the germline V gene. The CDR3 length is 12 residues.